This TCR beta chain is drawn from a study of beta chain features in type 1 diabetes. Points from the study as a whole: These data did not resolve whether HLA type affects TCRB rearrangement. Type 1 diabetes patients had moderately but significantly shorter TCRB CDR3s in all four CD4+ subsets. Highly expressing activated T cells could be over-counted with a cDNA template. Comparison showed that naive, central memory and Treg TCRB repertoires appeared more similar among patients than among healthy donors. Junctions at VDJ sites from type 1 diabetes patients had fewer insertions and more deletions.

Since all of the isolated RNA was reverse transcribed, expressed TCRB transcripts were what got sequenced. Produced via immunoSEQ multiplex PCR; TCRdb's table is partial and in-frame only. The table records 280,000 or so clones, 15% of them present only once. This clone has just a few counts. Its antigen is still unknown. The ends lost 4 bases at V and 1 base at J; junction bases unmatched: 10. The CDR3 has 16 residues. The germline V gene encodes CDR1 SGDLS and CDR2 YYNGEE. The chain is built from TRBV9 and TRBJ1-1; 7 bases line up with TRBD1. This clonotype was sampled from a man between 18 and 35 years old with type 1 diabetes. Material for sequencing was naive CD4+ T cells from blood. In nucleotides, the CDR3 is TGTGCCAGCAGCCCCCGGGACAGCGGGAGGAACACTGAAGCTTTCTTT. It encodes CASSPRDSGRNTEAFF.